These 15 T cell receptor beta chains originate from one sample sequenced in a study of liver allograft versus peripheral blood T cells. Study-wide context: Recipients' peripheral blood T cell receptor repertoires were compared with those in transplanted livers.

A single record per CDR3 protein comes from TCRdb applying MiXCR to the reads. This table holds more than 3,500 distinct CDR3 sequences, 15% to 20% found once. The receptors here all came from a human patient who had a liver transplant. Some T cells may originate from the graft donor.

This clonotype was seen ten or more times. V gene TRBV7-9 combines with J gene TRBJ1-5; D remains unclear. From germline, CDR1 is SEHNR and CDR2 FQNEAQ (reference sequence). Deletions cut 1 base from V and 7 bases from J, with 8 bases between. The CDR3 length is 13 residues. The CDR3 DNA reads TGTGCCAGCAGCTTAGGGGTGACCCAGCCCCAGCATTTT. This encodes CASSLGVTQPQHF.

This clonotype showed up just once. CDR3 sequence: CASKPSGGRRQETQYF. The CDR3 DNA reads as TGTGCCAGCAAACCTTCAGGGGGCCGGCGTCAAGAGACCCAGTACTTC. The chain recombines TRBV12-3 or TRBV12-4 with TRBJ2-5, with 8 bases identical to TRBD1. V lost 7 bases and J lost 2; bases outside the gene matches: 12. CDR3 length equals 16 residues.

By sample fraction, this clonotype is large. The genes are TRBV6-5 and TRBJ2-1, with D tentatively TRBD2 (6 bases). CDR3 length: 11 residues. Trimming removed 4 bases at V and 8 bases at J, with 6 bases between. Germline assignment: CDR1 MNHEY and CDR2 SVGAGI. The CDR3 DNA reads TGTGCCAGCAGTTGGGGGGATGAGCAGTTCTTC. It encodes CASSWGDEQFF.

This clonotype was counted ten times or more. The CDR3 DNA reads as TGTGCCATCAGTGAGGGCCAGTTCTACGAGCAGTACTTC. Protein product: CAISEGQFYEQYF. This chain uses TRBV10-3 with TRBJ2-7; the D is unclear. CDR3 length: 13 residues. V was pared by 2 bases and J by 3 bases, with 8 bases between. Germline V gene data show CDR1 as ENHRY and CDR2 as SYGVKD.

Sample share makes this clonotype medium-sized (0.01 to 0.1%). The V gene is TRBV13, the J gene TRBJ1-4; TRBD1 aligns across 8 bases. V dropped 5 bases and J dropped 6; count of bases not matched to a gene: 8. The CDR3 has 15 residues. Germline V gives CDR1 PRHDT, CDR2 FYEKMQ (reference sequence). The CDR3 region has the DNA TGTGCCAGCAGCGGTAGGACAGGGACTGATGAAAAACTGTTTTTT. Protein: CASSGRTGTDEKLFF.

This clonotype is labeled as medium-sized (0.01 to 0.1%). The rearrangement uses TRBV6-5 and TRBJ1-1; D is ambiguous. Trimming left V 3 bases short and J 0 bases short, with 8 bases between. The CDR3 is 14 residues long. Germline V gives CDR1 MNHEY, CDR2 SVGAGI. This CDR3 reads CASSYSVVNTEAFF. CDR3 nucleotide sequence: TGTGCCAGCAGTTATTCAGTGGTGAACACTGAAGCTTTCTTT.

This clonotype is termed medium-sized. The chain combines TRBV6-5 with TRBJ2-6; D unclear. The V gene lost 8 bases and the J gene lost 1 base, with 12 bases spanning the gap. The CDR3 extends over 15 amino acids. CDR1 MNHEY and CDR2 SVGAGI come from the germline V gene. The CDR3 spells CASYSTASGANVLTF. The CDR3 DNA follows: TGTGCCAGCTACAGTACCGCTTCTGGGGCCAACGTCCTGACTTTC.

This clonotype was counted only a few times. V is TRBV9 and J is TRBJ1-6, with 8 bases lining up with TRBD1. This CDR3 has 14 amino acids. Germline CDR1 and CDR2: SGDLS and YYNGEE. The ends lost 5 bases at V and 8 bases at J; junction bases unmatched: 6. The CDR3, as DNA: TGTGCCAGCAGAAGAGGACAGGGCCATTCACCCCTCCACTTT. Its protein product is CASRRGQGHSPLHF.

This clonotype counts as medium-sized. CDR3 sequence (DNA): TGTGCCAGCAGTTACTCGCAGGGAAACGACGCCGGGGAGCTGTTTTTT. Its translation: CASSYSQGNDAGELFF. The chain has TRBV6-5 and TRBJ2-2; D is possibly TRBD1 (5 bases). This CDR3 has 16 residues. V dropped 0 bases and J dropped 6 bases, with 14 bases sitting between them. In germline, CDR1 is MNHEY, CDR2 SVGAGI.

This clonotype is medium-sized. CDR3 region: CATSVDGGLDEQFF. DNA of the CDR3: TGTGCCACCAGCGTCGACGGGGGCCTGGATGAGCAGTTCTTC. The rearrangement links TRBV24-1 to TRBJ2-1; D could derive from TRBD1 or TRBD2 (6 bases each). This CDR3 comprises 14 residues. Germline values: CDR1 KGHDR, CDR2 SFDVKD. The ends were cut back, 7 bases at V and 8 bases at J, with 17 bases in the middle.

The CDR3: CASSLKTGENQPQHF. CDR3 sequence (DNA): TGTGCCAGCAGTTTAAAAACAGGGGAGAATCAGCCCCAGCATTTT. This rearrangement joins TRBV27 to TRBJ1-5, with 7 bases identical to TRBD1. Germline trimming cut 2 bases from V and 4 bases from J; bases unmatched to any gene: 5. Germline V gives CDR1 MNHEY, CDR2 SMNVEV (reference sequence). This CDR3 is 15 amino acids long.

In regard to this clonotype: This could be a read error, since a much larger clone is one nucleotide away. The CDR3 sequence: CASSFQRSYGYTF. CDR3 sequence (DNA): TGTGCCAGCAGCTTTCAGAGGAGCTATGGCTACACCTTC. The rearrangement links TRBV5-6 to TRBJ1-2; no firm D call. Deletions cut 2 bases from V and 4 bases from J, with 9 bases between. The CDR3 totals 13 residues. Germline V lookup: CDR1 SGHDT, CDR2 YYEEEE.

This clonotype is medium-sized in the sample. Written as DNA, the CDR3 is TGTGCCAGCAGGGAAACAGGCGTCTCTGGAAACACCATATATTTT. This sequence encodes CASRETGVSGNTIYF. The V and J genes are TRBV27 and TRBJ1-3, with D maybe TRBD1 (5 bases). Germline V lookup: CDR1 MNHEY, CDR2 SMNVEV (reference sequence). Trimming removed 6 bases at V and 0 bases at J, with 12 bases between. CDR3 length: 15 residues.

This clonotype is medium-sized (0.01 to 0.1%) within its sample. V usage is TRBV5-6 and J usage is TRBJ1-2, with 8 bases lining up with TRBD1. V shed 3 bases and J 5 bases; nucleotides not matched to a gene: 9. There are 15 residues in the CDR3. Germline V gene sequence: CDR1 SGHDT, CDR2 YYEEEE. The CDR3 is CASSSGQARLYGYTF. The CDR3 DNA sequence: TGTGCCAGCAGCTCGGGACAGGCACGATTATATGGCTACACCTTC.

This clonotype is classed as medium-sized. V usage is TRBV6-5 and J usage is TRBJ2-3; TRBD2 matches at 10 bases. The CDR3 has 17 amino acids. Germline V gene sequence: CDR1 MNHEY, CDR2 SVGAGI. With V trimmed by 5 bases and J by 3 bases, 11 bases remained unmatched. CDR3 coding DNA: TGTGCCAGCAGTCGCCATTTACTAGCGGGACGGACAGATACGCAGTATTTT. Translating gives CASSRHLLAGRTDTQYF.